These 25 T cell receptor beta chains were sequenced from one sample in a study of response to subunit inactivated influenza vaccine. TCRdb reprocessed the RT-PCR reads with MiXCR, giving one entry per CDR3 protein. The data hold about 500,000 distinct CDR3 sequences, with roughly 13% observed a single time. The sample consisted of PBMCs from blood, taken 40 to 50 days after vaccination. Receptors originate from a man over 45 who received an inactivated influenza vaccine.

There are many counts of this clonotype. The V and J genes are TRBV29-1 and TRBJ1-2; D unresolved. Germline V gives CDR1 SQVTM, CDR2 ANQGSEA. The CDR3 is 15 amino acids. The V and J ends lost 4 bases and 0 bases respectively, with 15 bases between them. This CDR3 reads CSVVGPGFTNYGYTF. CDR3 DNA: TGCAGCGTTGTCGGACCCGGGTTCACTAACTATGGCTACACCTTC. Combining the CDR3 with reference TRBV29-1 and TRBJ1-2 gives the whole variable domain SAVISQKPSRDICQRGTSLTIQCQVDSQVTMMFWYRQQPGQSLTLIATANQGSEATYESGFVIDKFPISRPNLTFSTLTVSNMSPEDSSIYLCSVVGPGFTNYGYTFGSGTRLTVV.

There are many counts of this clonotype. The chain joins TRBV15 to TRBJ2-5; D not certain. Germline lookup yields CDR1 LNHNV and CDR2 YYDKDF (reference sequence). This CDR3 comprises 15 residues. Trimming shortened V by 2 bases and J by 2 bases, and 12 bases separated the two germline ends. The CDR3 region is CATSRNTGPQETQYF. CDR3 in DNA: TGTGCCACCAGCAGAAATACCGGGCCTCAAGAGACCCAGTACTTC.

This clonotype was seen only a few times. V and J are TRBV29-1 and TRBJ2-5, with 7 positions matching TRBD2. V shed 8 bases, J shed 5 bases, and the junction held 11 bases outside the gene matches. This CDR3 spans 13 amino acids. Germline assignment: CDR1 SQVTM and CDR2 ANQGSEA. The CDR3 loop reads CSSQPRLAETQYF. Written as DNA, the CDR3 is TGCAGCTCCCAGCCACGACTAGCTGAGACCCAGTACTTC.

The rearrangement joins TRBV5-1 to TRBJ2-5, with 8 positions matching TRBD1. Germline CDR1 SGHRS, CDR2 YFSETQ. The CDR3 sequence is 14 residues long. The V gene end was trimmed by 0 bases and the J gene end by 7 bases; junction bases not matched to a gene: 5. CDR3 in DNA: TGCGCCAGCAGCTTGGGACAGGGGCTGTGGACCCAGTACTTC. Its protein product is CASSLGQGLWTQYF. The full variable domain, rest sourced from reference TRBV5-1 and TRBJ2-5, is KAGVTQTPRYLIKTRGQQVTLSCSPISGHRSVSWYQQTPGQGLQFLFEYFSETQRNKGNFPGRFSGRQFSNSRSEMNVSTLELGDSALYLCASSLGQGLWTQYFGPGTRLLVL.

This sequence joins TRBV10-1 and TRBJ2-5; either TRBD1 or TRBD2 may fit D (5 bases each). V gave up 0 bases and J gave up 5 bases, with 13 bases separating them. The CDR3 totals 15 residues. CDR1 is WNHNN and CDR2 is SYGVQD in the germline V gene (reference sequence). CDR3 DNA sequence: TGCGCCAGCAGTGAGTCGGTTTCGGGGACGGAGACCCAGTACTTC. Translation gives CASSESVSGTETQYF.

This clonotype was counted a few times. The chain employs TRBV28 and TRBJ1-3, with 8 bases fitting TRBD1. With 4 bases clipped from V and 3 bases from J, the junction kept 8 bases outside the gene matches. Germline CDR1 is MDHEN and CDR2 is SYDVKM. The CDR3 has 16 amino acids. The CDR3 bases are TGTGCCAGCAGTTCTCCAGGGGGCGCGGATGGAAACACCATATATTTT. This gives the protein CASSSPGGADGNTIYF.

This clonotype occurred a few times. The chain joins TRBV12-3 or TRBV12-4 to TRBJ2-2, with D perhaps matching TRBD1 or TRBD2 (6 bases each). V was shortened by 3 bases and J by 9 bases, with 20 bases between the two germline ends. This CDR3 comprises 16 residues. CDR3 residues: CASSFLAGHTPRELFF. In DNA, the CDR3 is TGTGCCAGCAGTTTTTTGGCGGGACATACACCGAGGGAGCTGTTTTTT.

A few counts support this clonotype. The chain uses TRBV7-8 and TRBJ2-1, with TRBD1 as a possible D gene (5 bases). This CDR3 has 15 residues. Per germline, CDR1 SGHVS and CDR2 FQNEAQ. V lost 1 base, J lost 4 bases, and 11 bases lay in between. CDR3 loop: CASSLDRTPYNEQFF. The CDR3 DNA reads TGTGCCAGCAGCTTAGATAGGACACCTTACAATGAGCAGTTCTTC.

The chain links TRBV9 to TRBJ2-3; D gene uncertain. Between the trimmed V and J ends, which lost 4 bases and 2 bases, there was a span of 8 bases. The CDR3 loop spans 13 amino acids. Germline-derived CDR1 and CDR2 are SGDLS and YYNGEE. CDR3 coding DNA: TGTGCCAGCAGCCCTAGTATCACAGATACGCAGTATTTT. Its protein product is CASSPSITDTQYF. Filled out from reference TRBV9 and TRBJ2-3, the complete variable domain reads DSGVTQTPKHLITATGQRVTLRCSPRSGDLSVYWYQQSLDQGLQFLIQYYNGEERAKGNILERFSAQQFPDLHSELNLSSLELGDSALYFCASSPSITDTQYFGPGTRLTVL.

CDR3 DNA: TGTGCCAGCAGCCTCCTGCTCAGTAACATTCAGTACTTC. Residues: CASSLLLSNIQYF. The chain joins TRBV11-1 to TRBJ2-4; D is undetermined. Germline V lookup: CDR1 SGHAT, CDR2 FQDESV (reference sequence). This CDR3 has 13 amino acids. Trimming stripped 5 bases from V and 7 bases from J, with 12 bases between.

The J gene is TRBJ1-3, the V gene TRBV12-3 or TRBV12-4; D gene unclear. The V end was cut by 7 bases, the J end by 0 bases, with 13 bases between. There are 15 residues in the CDR3. The CDR3 DNA sequence: TGTGCCAGCATCCTTGGAATGGGCTCTGGAAACACCATATATTTT. Its protein product is CASILGMGSGNTIYF.

This clonotype was recorded a few times. V usage is TRBV12-3 or TRBV12-4 and J usage is TRBJ1-6; D is perhaps TRBD1 (6 bases). Trimming removed 6 bases at V and 9 bases at J, with 15 bases between. The CDR3 runs 14 residues. The CDR3 DNA reads TGTGCCAGCAGCAGACAGGATTTTAGTTCACCCCTCCACTTT. It specifies CASSRQDFSSPLHF.

In this sample, this clonotype turned up a few times. The V gene is TRBV7-9, the J gene TRBJ2-1, with 11 bases identical to TRBD2. Germline V lookup: CDR1 SEHNR, CDR2 FQNEAQ (reference sequence). The CDR3 contains 16 residues. J lost 0 bases, V lost 5 bases, and 3 bases had no gene match. CDR3 sequence: CASSPGLADSYNEQFF. The CDR3 bases are TGTGCCAGCAGCCCGGGACTAGCGGACTCCTACAATGAGCAGTTCTTC.

CDR3 region: CSATQQGMVGELFF. CDR3 bases: TGCAGTGCTACCCAGCAGGGGATGGTCGGGGAGCTGTTTTTT. The V call is TRBV20-1, the J call TRBJ2-2, with D possibly being TRBD1 (6 bases). Germline CDR1 reads DFQATT; CDR2 reads SNEGSKA (reference sequence). V was clipped by 4 bases and J by 7 bases, with 16 bases between them. The CDR3 contains 14 residues.

This clonotype was recorded many times. The chain couples TRBV29-1 to TRBJ2-5; D unclear. The CDR3 length is 13 residues. V gave up 3 bases and J gave up 6 bases, with 14 bases separating them. Looked up from germline, CDR1 is SQVTM and CDR2 is ANQGSEA. CDR3 region: CSVEWVAGQTQYF. CDR3 coding DNA: TGCAGCGTTGAGTGGGTGGCAGGACAGACCCAGTACTTC.

In this sample, this clonotype turned up many times. J is TRBJ2-2 and V is TRBV11-2; D gene unclear. The V and J ends lost 3 bases and 1 base respectively, with 18 bases between them. This CDR3 spans 18 amino acids. Germline CDR1 is SGHAT and CDR2 is FQNNGV. The DNA for the CDR3 is TGTGCCAGCAGCTTGGTGGCCACCGGACGGAGGAACACCGGGGAGCTGTTTTTT. Its protein product is CASSLVATGRRNTGELFF.

V and J are TRBV29-1 and TRBJ2-3; a possible D gene is TRBD2 (6 bases). CDR3 length: 14 residues. Germline V gene lookup returns CDR1 SQVTM and CDR2 ANQGSEA. V was shortened by 4 bases and J by 4 bases, with 15 bases between the two germline ends. In DNA form, the CDR3 reads TGCAGCGTTGTGGGTTCGGGAGAGGCAGATACGCAGTATTTT. It translates to CSVVGSGEADTQYF.

This chain connects TRBV20-1 to TRBJ2-3; D remains ambiguous. The CDR3 loop spans 12 amino acids. Trimming cost V 6 bases and J 6 bases, with 13 bases left between them. Germline CDR1 DFQATT, CDR2 SNEGSKA (reference sequence). The CDR3 DNA is TGCAGTGCAGGCCCCCGAACGGATACGCAGTATTTT. Its protein product is CSAGPRTDTQYF.

This clonotype appeared a few times. This CDR3 reads CASSPNRGGYGTEAFF. The CDR3 nucleotides are TGTGCCAGCAGTCCGAACCGAGGGGGATATGGTACTGAAGCTTTCTTT. The chain couples TRBV12-3 or TRBV12-4 to TRBJ1-1; tentative D call: TRBD1 (6 bases). Trimming took 5 bases from V and 5 from J, leaving 21 bases between them. CDR3 length: 16 residues.

The V and J genes are TRBV5-1 and TRBJ2-6; TRBD1 matches 7 bases. The germline V gene encodes CDR1 SGHRS and CDR2 YFSETQ. The junction had 7 bases not matched to a gene; V was cut back by 0 bases and J by 1 base. CDR3 length: 18 amino acids. CDR3 region: CASSLVPGGFSGANVLTF. The CDR3 DNA sequence: TGCGCCAGCAGCTTGGTCCCAGGGGGATTTTCTGGGGCCAACGTCCTGACTTTC.

CDR3 in amino acids: CSARNLADYNEQFF. The CDR3, as DNA: TGCAGTGCTAGAAACCTAGCGGATTACAATGAGCAGTTCTTC. The V and J genes are TRBV20-1 and TRBJ2-1; 7 nucleotides agree with TRBD2. V trimming: 2 bases; J trimming: 4 bases; junction bases outside the gene matches: 5. CDR3 size: 14 residues. Germline-derived CDR1 and CDR2 are DFQATT and SNEGSKA (reference sequence).

In this sample, this clonotype turned up a few times. The chain couples TRBV5-1 to TRBJ2-5; 7 bases are a match to TRBD2. Trimming removed 6 bases from V and 2 bases from J; junction bases left unmatched: 1. Germline V gene data show CDR1 as SGHRS and CDR2 as YFSETQ. The CDR3 is 12 residues long. CDR3 bases: TGCGCCAGCACGGGGGGACAAGAGACCCAGTACTTC. Translated: CASTGGQETQYF.

The rearrangement links TRBV13 to TRBJ2-1; D unresolved. The CDR3 spans 14 residues. CDR1 is PRHDT and CDR2 is FYEKMQ in the germline V gene (reference sequence). V was shortened by 7 bases and J by 3 bases, with 13 bases between the two germline ends. CDR3 sequence reads: CASTLRHLYNEQFF. The CDR3 bases are TGTGCCAGCACGTTGAGACACCTCTACAATGAGCAGTTCTTC.

This clonotype was seen only a few times. The genes are TRBV20-1 and TRBJ2-3; the match to TRBD2 covers 8 bases. The CDR3 consists of 12 residues. Germline V gene lookup returns CDR1 DFQATT and CDR2 SNEGSKA (reference sequence). V dropped 4 bases and J dropped 6; count of bases not matched to a gene: 3. Written as DNA, the CDR3 is TGCAGTGCTATAGCGGGAATTGATACGCAGTATTTT. Amino acid sequence: CSAIAGIDTQYF.

Only a few counts were recorded for this clonotype. The chain couples TRBV5-1 to TRBJ1-5; perhaps TRBD1 as D (5 bases). The germline V and J ends were trimmed by 0 bases and 6 bases, with 10 bases remaining between them. The CDR3 extends over 14 amino acids. Germline CDR1 and CDR2: SGHRS and YFSETQ. CDR3 DNA sequence: TGCGCCAGCAGCTTGGACGCTGGGGGTCAGCCCCAGCATTTT. Translation gives CASSLDAGGQPQHF.